What follows is one TCR beta chain and its context. Its antigen is as yet unknown. Using a J-beta primer mix together with a sample-barcoded 5' primer, a second PCR was run for roughly 7 to 12 cycles. TCRdb independently ran MiXCR on the 5' RACE reads; one entry per CDR3 protein. The data hold some 640,000 distinct CDR3 sequences, with 49% observed a single time. The entry originates in a study of blood T cells in healthy people across ages. Study-level results: Both higher diversity and more naive CD4+ cells marked long-lived donors when set against aged donors. Unsorted PBMCs ruled out conclusive naive versus antigen-experienced comparison. Diversity of TCR beta per million T cells declined in a roughly linear way with age.

The CDR3 is 14 amino acids. With V trimmed by 7 bases and J by 7 bases, 7 bases remained unmatched. Germline V gene lookup returns CDR1 MNHEY and CDR2 SMNVEV (reference sequence). The receptor was isolated from a woman aged 60-75 years in good health. Material: blood. The rearrangement links TRBV27 to TRBJ1-4, with 9 bases lining up with TRBD1. In DNA form, the CDR3 reads TGTGCCAGCACCTCGACAGGGGGTCTTGAAAAACTGTTTTTT. This codes for CASTSTGGLEKLFF.